One sample yielded the 30 T cell receptor beta chains listed below, sequenced in a study of long-term antiretroviral therapy in people with HIV. It was version v3.0 of the immunoSEQ assay that was run at survey level. The table came from immunoSEQ multiplex PCR; TCRdb's copy has only in-frame clones and leaves some out. The table includes roughly 28,000 clones, about four fifths detected once. Sequencing was performed on unsorted PBMCs, taken 3 years after starting antiretroviral therapy. These receptors were collected from a man in his forties or fifties with HIV.

This chain joins TRBV25-1 and TRBJ1-6, with 7 bases lining up with TRBD1. The CDR3 covers 13 residues. Germline V CDR1 and CDR2: MGHDK, SYGVNS. J lost 10 bases, V lost 4 bases, and 4 bases had no gene match. The CDR3 loop is CASSGGQHSPLHF. The CDR3 DNA is TGTGCCAGCAGTGGGGGACAGCACTCACCCCTCCACTTT.

The rearrangement uses TRBV5-1 and TRBJ2-2; the D is unclear. Germline V gene sequence: CDR1 SGHRS, CDR2 YFSETQ. The CDR3 spans 13 residues. Trimming left V 4 bases short and J 5 bases short, with 9 bases between. The chain's CDR3 is CASSGLSTGELFF. CDR3 bases: TGCGCCAGCAGCGGGCTCAGTACCGGGGAGCTGTTTTTT.

The rearrangement joins TRBV9 to TRBJ1-4; D is ambiguous. This CDR3 has 14 amino acids. The germline V gene encodes CDR1 SGDLS and CDR2 YYNGEE. Trimming left V 4 bases short and J 5 bases short, with 12 bases between. The CDR3 DNA reads as TGTGCCAGCAGCCGAGACATTGCCAATGAAAAACTGTTTTTT. It specifies CASSRDIANEKLFF.

The rearrangement links TRBV7-9 to TRBJ1-4; no firm D call. Per germline, CDR1 SEHNR and CDR2 FQNEAQ (reference sequence). The germline V and J ends were trimmed by 5 bases and 1 base, with 20 bases remaining between them. The CDR3 runs to 18 residues. This chain's CDR3 is CASSRRRAIRETNEKLFF. CDR3 coding DNA: TGTGCCAGCAGCCGACGTAGAGCAATCAGAGAAACTAATGAAAAACTGTTTTTT. Based on the CDR3 plus reference TRBV7-9 and TRBJ1-4, the full variable domain is DTGVSQNPRHKITKRGQNVTFRCDPISEHNRLYWYRQTLGQGPEFLTYFQNEAQLEKSRLLSDRFSAERPKGSFSTLEIQRTEQGDSAMYLCASSRRRAIRETNEKLFFGSGTQLSVL.

For the CDR3, the DNA is TGTGCCAGCAGTTACAGCGGGGGTATTCTTAATGACGAGCAGTACTTC. It codes for CASSYSGGILNDEQYF. This chain links TRBV6-6 with TRBJ2-7, with 8 positions matching TRBD2. Germline CDR1 reads MNHNY; CDR2 reads SVGAGI (reference sequence). With 2 bases clipped from V and 5 bases from J, the junction kept 11 bases outside the gene matches. There are 16 residues in the CDR3.

The V gene is TRBV11-3, the J gene TRBJ2-7, with TRBD1 matching over 7 bases. Trimming took 2 bases from V and 0 from J; bases not matched to a gene: 7. The CDR3 runs 16 residues. The germline CDR1 and CDR2 sequences are SGHNT and YENEEA. The CDR3 bases are TGTGCCAGCAGCTTACGGTCTTGGGACAGCTCCTACGAGCAGTACTTC. It specifies CASSLRSWDSSYEQYF.

This rearrangement joins TRBV11-1 to TRBJ2-5; D is possibly TRBD1 or TRBD2 (6 bases each). The germline V gene encodes CDR1 SGHAT and CDR2 FQDESV (reference sequence). V was trimmed by 3 bases and J by 5 bases, leaving 10 bases between them. The CDR3 is 13 amino acids. The CDR3 DNA is TGTGCCAGCAGCTTCCCGGGGGCGGAGACCCAGTACTTC. It specifies CASSFPGAETQYF.

This sequence joins TRBV5-1 and TRBJ2-1; TRBD2 agrees at 7 bases. The germline CDR1 and CDR2 sequences are SGHRS and YFSETQ. This CDR3 contains 16 residues. Losses at the gene ends were 3 bases for V and 3 bases for J; bases not matched to a gene: 9. DNA of the CDR3: TGCGCCAGCAGCTCGGGTGAGACTAGCTACTACAATGAGCAGTTCTTC. Amino acid sequence: CASSSGETSYYNEQFF.

The CDR3 nucleotides read TGTGCCAGCAGTGAAGCCACGGGACGCCTATACGAGACCCAGTACTTC. This translates into CASSEATGRLYETQYF. This chain joins TRBV6-1 and TRBJ2-5; D could derive from TRBD1 or TRBD2 (5 bases each). Trimming left V 0 bases short and J 5 bases short, with 16 bases between. CDR3 length: 16 residues. Germline CDR1 reads MNHNS; CDR2 reads SASEGT.

This clone was detected once. The chain employs TRBV11-2 and TRBJ1-1, with no clear D. Germline-derived CDR1 and CDR2 are SGHAT and FQNNGV. V lost 0 bases, J lost 0 bases, and 5 bases lay in between. CDR3 length: 14 amino acids. CDR3 nucleotides: TGTGCCAGCAGCTTAGATACGGTGAACACTGAAGCTTTCTTT. This gives the protein CASSLDTVNTEAFF.

The rearrangement uses TRBV7-9 and TRBJ2-7; no reliable D call. Germline-derived CDR1 and CDR2 are SEHNR and FQNEAQ (reference sequence). The CDR3 extends over 16 amino acids. Trimming took 8 bases from V and 0 from J, leaving 20 bases between them. CDR3 amino acids: CASGSTLGGASYEQYF. In DNA, the CDR3 is TGTGCCAGCGGCTCGACCCTTGGCGGAGCCTCCTACGAGCAGTACTTC.

The rearrangement joins TRBV28 to TRBJ2-2; tentatively, D is TRBD2 (6 bases). V was cut by 3 bases and J by 4 bases, with 12 bases left in between. Germline V gene data show CDR1 as MDHEN and CDR2 as SYDVKM. The CDR3 runs 15 residues. In DNA form, the CDR3 reads TGTGCCAGCAGTTTCTCGGGGGTATTCACCGGGGAGCTGTTTTTT. The encoded protein is CASSFSGVFTGELFF. The full variable domain, its missing parts supplied by reference TRBV28 and TRBJ2-2, is DVKVTQSSRYLVKRTGEKVFLECVQDMDHENMFWYRQDPGLGLRLIYFSYDVKMKEKGDIPEGYSVSREKKERFSLILESASTNQTSMYLCASSFSGVFTGELFFGEGSRLTVL.

This clone was seen a single time. V gene TRBV29-1 combines with J gene TRBJ2-7; 8 bases agree with TRBD1. The CDR3 spans 15 residues. The V and J ends lost 6 bases and 4 bases, in that order; junction bases with no gene match: 14. CDR1 and CDR2 from the germline V gene are SQVTM and ANQGSEA. The CDR3 DNA is TGCAGCGTGGCGACAGGGGCAGGGGGTTTATACGAGCAGTACTTC. Its translation is CSVATGAGGLYEQYF.

The chain couples TRBV5-5 to TRBJ2-3; the D gene could be TRBD1 or TRBD2 (5 bases each). In germline, CDR1 is SGHKS, CDR2 YYEKEE (reference sequence). V lost 1 base, J lost 3 bases, and 18 bases lay in between. The CDR3 totals 17 residues. The CDR3 loop reads CASSLPSAQGRTDTQYF. The DNA for the CDR3 is TGTGCCAGCAGCTTGCCCTCGGCGCAGGGACGAACAGATACGCAGTATTTT.

The CDR3 bases are TGTGCCAGCAGTTCCGGGACTTCCGGCACAGATACGCAGTATTTT. It translates to CASSSGTSGTDTQYF. This sequence joins TRBV27 and TRBJ2-3, with D perhaps matching TRBD2 (6 bases). CDR1 MNHEY and CDR2 SMNVEV come from the germline V gene (reference sequence). Trimming left V 4 bases short and J 1 base short, with 12 bases between. This CDR3 is built from 15 residues.

The V and J genes are TRBV10-3 and TRBJ1-6; the D gene is possibly TRBD1 (5 bases). The length of the CDR3 is 16 residues. Germline V gene lookup returns CDR1 ENHRY and CDR2 SYGVKD. Trimming pared 4 bases from V and 10 bases from J, leaving 20 bases between. CDR3 protein: CAISAGTVNLGSPLHF. CDR3 in DNA: TGTGCCATCAGTGCCGGGACGGTAAATCTCGGGTCACCCCTCCACTTT.

In this sample, this clone turned up once. The CDR3 protein is CASKVNTEAFF. The CDR3 region has the DNA TGTGCCAGCAAGGTGAACACTGAAGCTTTCTTT. This chain joins TRBV28 and TRBJ1-1; D not resolved. The CDR3 is 11 residues long. Germline assignment: CDR1 MDHEN and CDR2 SYDVKM. Trimming pared 7 bases from V and 0 bases from J, leaving 3 bases between.

The CDR3: CASSQALWGFADTQYF. CDR3 nucleotides: TGTGCCAGCAGCCAAGCCCTATGGGGGTTCGCAGATACGCAGTATTTT. The chain recombines TRBV14 with TRBJ2-3; D possibly matches TRBD1 or TRBD2 (5 bases each). In germline, CDR1 is SGHDN, CDR2 FVKESK. Trimming stripped 1 base from V and 4 bases from J, with 15 bases between. The CDR3 covers 16 residues.

The chain is built from TRBV27 and TRBJ2-1; D perhaps matches TRBD1 (5 bases). Germline values: CDR1 MNHEY, CDR2 SMNVEV (reference sequence). This CDR3 has 15 residues. V lost 3 bases to trimming and J lost 4 bases, with 13 bases between them. DNA of the CDR3: TGTGCCAGCAGTTTTGGAGACAGCAGTTACAATGAGCAGTTCTTC. Translated: CASSFGDSSYNEQFF.

The table lists this clone with a few counts. The chain combines TRBV28 with TRBJ1-3; 8 positions agree with TRBD1. The germline V gene has CDR1 MDHEN and CDR2 SYDVKM. This CDR3 contains 16 residues. Trimming at V came to 4 bases and at J to 0 bases, leaving 5 bases not matched to a gene. CDR3 bases: TGTGCCAGCAGTTCGTATGGACAGGGCTCTGGAAACACCATATATTTT. This translates into CASSSYGQGSGNTIYF. The variable domain in full, completed from reference TRBV28 and TRBJ1-3, reads DVKVTQSSRYLVKRTGEKVFLECVQDMDHENMFWYRQDPGLGLRLIYFSYDVKMKEKGDIPEGYSVSREKKERFSLILESASTNQTSMYLCASSSYGQGSGNTIYFGEGSWLTVV.

V usage is TRBV19 and J usage is TRBJ2-3; D is ambiguous. V lost 7 bases, J lost 10 bases, and 6 bases lay in between. There are 9 residues in the CDR3. Germline assignment: CDR1 LNHDA and CDR2 SQIVND (reference sequence). CDR3 region: CASKSAQYF. Written as DNA, the CDR3 is TGTGCCAGTAAATCGGCGCAGTATTTT.

The J gene is TRBJ2-7, the V gene TRBV2; D uncertain. The length of the CDR3 is 11 residues. The germline CDR1 and CDR2 sequences are SNHLY and FYNNEI. The V and J ends lost 3 bases and 2 bases respectively, with 2 bases between them. The DNA for the CDR3 is TGTGCCAGCAGTGAGACCTACGAGCAGTACTTC. Translating gives CASSETYEQYF.

The chain has TRBV9 and TRBJ2-5, with D tentatively TRBD1 (6 bases). From germline, CDR1 is SGDLS and CDR2 YYNGEE. This CDR3 is 14 amino acids long. V lost 4 bases, J lost 3 bases, and 13 bases lay in between. The CDR3: CASSPYGDKETQYF. The CDR3 region has the DNA TGTGCCAGCAGCCCCTATGGGGACAAAGAGACCCAGTACTTC.

This rearrangement joins TRBV18 to TRBJ1-4, with 7 bases aligning to TRBD1. The J segment lost 3 bases and the V segment lost 4 bases, leaving 8 bases of the junction unmatched. The germline V gene has CDR1 KGHSH and CDR2 LQKENI. CDR3 size: 16 residues. For the CDR3, the DNA is TGTGCCAGCTCACTTACAGGGGCTACATCTAATGAAAAACTGTTTTTT. Translating gives CASSLTGATSNEKLFF.

This clone came up once. The chain employs TRBV11-2 and TRBJ1-3; the D is unclear. With 5 bases removed from V and 4 bases from J, the gap between germline ends came to 9 bases. CDR3 length: 13 amino acids. Germline CDR1 and CDR2: SGHAT and FQNNGV. The CDR3 region is CASSSPPGNTIYF. The DNA of the CDR3 is TGTGCCAGCAGCAGTCCACCGGGAAACACCATATATTTT.

The rearrangement links TRBV10-3 to TRBJ2-3; TRBD2 agrees at 7 bases. Germline V gene lookup returns CDR1 ENHRY and CDR2 SYGVKD. The CDR3 loop spans 14 amino acids. With 7 bases clipped from V and 5 bases from J, the junction kept 9 bases outside the gene matches. The CDR3: CAITGDYRGDTQYF. CDR3 in DNA: TGTGCCATCACCGGGGACTACCGGGGAGATACGCAGTATTTT.

The chain joins TRBV7-9 to TRBJ1-4; D is uncertain. The CDR3 has 15 amino acids. Germline V gene lookup returns CDR1 SEHNR and CDR2 FQNEAQ (reference sequence). V was cut by 1 base and J by 6 bases, with 12 bases left in between. The CDR3 protein is CASSLDGPVYEKLFF. The CDR3 DNA is TGTGCCAGCAGCTTAGACGGTCCGGTGTATGAAAAACTGTTTTTT.

The rearrangement uses TRBV14 and TRBJ1-6; TRBD1 is a possible D gene (5 bases). The germline gives CDR1 SGHDN, CDR2 FVKESK. The V end was cut by 1 base, the J end by 9 bases, with 13 bases between. This CDR3 has 15 residues. CDR3 region: CASSQVDGAGSPLHF. CDR3 nucleotide sequence: TGTGCCAGCAGCCAAGTGGATGGGGCCGGTTCACCCCTCCACTTT.

V is TRBV9 and J is TRBJ2-7; the D is unclear. V lost 0 bases, J lost 7 bases, and 17 bases lay in between. Germline-derived CDR1 and CDR2 are SGDLS and YYNGEE. CDR3 length: 15 amino acids. The CDR3 reads CASSVEPPGCWEQYF. The CDR3 DNA follows: TGTGCCAGCAGCGTAGAACCCCCGGGCTGCTGGGAGCAGTACTTC.

This chain connects TRBV7-9 to TRBJ1-4, with no clear D. The CDR3 runs to 15 residues. V was pared by 5 bases and J by 0 bases, with 10 bases between. CDR1 and CDR2 from the germline V gene are SEHNR and FQNEAQ (reference sequence). CDR3 sequence (DNA): TGTGCCAGCAGCCCCCGGAGTCCAACTAATGAAAAACTGTTTTTT. Protein: CASSPRSPTNEKLFF.